This T cell receptor beta chain came from a study of CD8+ T cells in alopecia areata. Following RNA extraction, reverse transcription yielded cDNA that acted as the sequencing template. Data came from immunoSEQ multiplex PCR; TCRdb stores just in-frame clones and leaves some out. Of 200,000 to 250,000 clones listed, 50% to 60% are singletons. This clone was seen once. Researchers gathered lesional scalp punch biopsies and peripheral blood from patients with alopecia areata. V was pared by 1 base and J by 4 bases, with 16 bases between. Germline lookup yields CDR1 MNHEY and CDR2 SVGAGI. This CDR3 is 16 amino acids long.

The chain recombines TRBV6-5 with TRBJ1-1; D is unresolved. This specimen consisted of CD4+ T cells sorted from blood, obtained at week 0. The TCR sequence derives from a human donor with alopecia areata. This CDR3 is CASSYLKGKASTEAFF. The CDR3 DNA sequence: TGTGCCAGCAGTTACTTAAAGGGAAAGGCGAGCACTGAAGCTTTCTTT.